This T cell receptor (beta chain) came from a study of T cell responses to AZD1222 COVID-19 vaccine. J was trimmed by 3 bases and V by 5 bases; bases with no gene match: 16. The length of the CDR3 is 18 residues. Germline V gene data show CDR1 as MGHRA and CDR2 as YSYEKL. Data came from immunoSEQ multiplex PCR; TCRdb stores just in-frame clones and leaves some out. The sample gives more than 85,000 clones, over 75% of which show up once; roughly 4.3% is in the top ten. This TCR was recovered from an adult who received the AZD1222 COVID-19 vaccine. The rearrangement links TRBV4-1 to TRBJ2-7; 10 bases agree with TRBD2. Specimen: peripheral blood, collected 28 days after the second AZD1222 dose. In DNA, the CDR3 is TGCGCCAGCAGCTCGCGGACTAGCGGTACAACGACTAGCTACGAGCAGTACTTC. Encoded protein: CASSSRTSGTTTSYEQYF.